The next 14 T cell receptor beta chains were all read from a single sample in a study of high-grade serous ovarian cancer treatment subgroups. TCRdb keeps only in-frame clones here, not all; method: immunoSEQ multiplex PCR. Altogether 25,000 to 30,000 clones are present, 80% to 90% being singletons, with the ten largest covering 2.1%. Tumor samples were obtained before definitive surgery or chemotherapy. The sample consisted of tumor tissue. Source of these receptors: a human donor with high-grade serous ovarian cancer.

Of note for this clone: One end of the junction fails to match germline, which may point to a read error. The chain combines TRBV19 with TRBJ1-2; 7 positions agree with TRBD1. The CDR3 sequence is 13 residues long. Germline V gene data show CDR1 as LNHDA and CDR2 as SQIVND (reference sequence). The CDR3, as DNA: TGTGCCAGTAGTATCGGGACAGACATTCCTCCCTCCTTC. It encodes CASSIGTDIPPSF.

Of note for this clone: One end of the junction fails to match germline, which may point to a read error. The chain links TRBV27 to TRBJ2-3; possible D gene TRBD2, 7 bases. Germline V gene lookup returns CDR1 MNHEY and CDR2 SMNVEV (reference sequence). The CDR3 spans 16 residues. CDR3 in amino acids: CASSLYGEGGTDTQYF. DNA of the CDR3: TGTGCCAGCAGCTTATATGGGGAGGGGGGGACAGATACGCAGTATTTT.

V is TRBV5-6 and J is TRBJ2-5; either TRBD1 or TRBD2 may supply D (6 bases each). Germline CDR1 SGHDT, CDR2 YYEEEE. V lost 4 bases to trimming and J lost 1 base, with 14 bases between them. The CDR3 extends over 15 amino acids. In DNA form, the CDR3 reads TGTGCCAGCAGCGCGGAGGGGGGACTCCAAGAGACCCAGTACTTC. It encodes CASSAEGGLQETQYF.

This clone was observed once. Written as DNA, the CDR3 is TGTGCCAGCAGCGTAGAGGGTCATAGCGGATCCTACAATGAGCAGTTCTTC. It encodes CASSVEGHSGSYNEQFF. The chain carries TRBV9 and TRBJ2-1; maybe TRBD2 (6 bases). Trimming pared 0 bases from V and 1 base from J, leaving 14 bases between. The CDR3 covers 17 residues. Germline V gene data show CDR1 as SGDLS and CDR2 as YYNGEE.

The chain joins TRBV7-2 to TRBJ2-1; D unresolved. Trimming left V 10 bases short and J 0 bases short, with 13 bases between. Germline V gene lookup returns CDR1 SGHTA and CDR2 FQGNSA. This CDR3 region has 14 residues. In DNA form, the CDR3 reads TGTGCCATCCCGCGGAGCAGCTCCTACAATGAGCAGTTCTTC. This translates into CAIPRSSSYNEQFF. The variable domain in full, with the rest retrieved from reference TRBV7-2 and TRBJ2-1, is GAGVSQSPSNKVTEKGKDVELRCDPISGHTALYWYRQSLGQGLEFLIYFQGNSAPDKSGLPSDRFSAERTGGSVSTLTIQRTQQEDSAVYLCAIPRSSSYNEQFFGPGTRLTVL.

The chain uses TRBV10-1 and TRBJ1-6; 8 bases map to TRBD1. This CDR3 has 15 amino acids. V was pared by 0 bases and J by 8 bases, with 3 bases of the junction left unmatched. CDR1 and CDR2 from the germline V gene are WNHNN and SYGVQD (reference sequence). CDR3 region: CASSESVDRDSPLHF. The DNA of the CDR3 is TGCGCCAGCAGTGAGTCCGTGGACAGGGATTCACCCCTCCACTTT.

This sequence joins TRBV25-1 and TRBJ2-1; possibly TRBD1 or TRBD2 for D (5 bases each). Germline V CDR1 and CDR2: MGHDK, SYGVNS. V dropped 1 base and J dropped 7 bases, with 20 bases sitting between them. The CDR3 is made up of 17 amino acids. The CDR3 here is CASSEWGSGSLGNEQFF. The CDR3 DNA sequence: TGTGCCAGCAGTGAATGGGGGTCGGGAAGTTTGGGAAATGAGCAGTTCTTC. The whole variable domain, filled in from reference TRBV25-1 and TRBJ2-1, reads EADIYQTPRYLVIGTGKKITLECSQTMGHDKMYWYQQDPGMELHLIHYSYGVNSTEKGDLSSESTVSRIRTEHFPLTLESARPSHTSQYLCASSEWGSGSLGNEQFFGPGTRLTVL.

This rearrangement joins TRBV27 to TRBJ2-1; TRBD2 aligns across 8 bases. This CDR3 comprises 16 residues. Germline V gene data show CDR1 as MNHEY and CDR2 as SMNVEV (reference sequence). The J segment lost 7 bases and the V segment lost 6 bases, leaving 14 bases of the junction unmatched. The chain's CDR3 is CASRRTSSGGWNEQFF. CDR3 bases: TGTGCCAGCAGGCGTACTTCCAGCGGGGGCTGGAATGAGCAGTTCTTC.

This clone appeared once. The chain joins TRBV9 to TRBJ2-7; D is undetermined. V was pared by 4 bases and J by 2 bases, with 13 bases between. Germline CDR1 reads SGDLS; CDR2 reads YYNGEE. This CDR3 contains 14 residues. DNA for the CDR3: TGTGCCAGCAGCCCTAATACCAGACCCTACGAGCAGTACTTC. Protein: CASSPNTRPYEQYF.

V and J are TRBV6-1 and TRBJ1-2; D perhaps matches TRBD1 (5 bases). V gave up 6 bases and J gave up 7 bases, with 18 bases separating them. The germline V gene has CDR1 MNHNS and CDR2 SASEGT. The CDR3 covers 14 residues. CDR3 sequence reads: CASRPGQAVGGYTF. The DNA for the CDR3 is TGTGCCAGCAGGCCGGGGCAAGCGGTGGGTGGCTACACCTTC.

V and J are TRBV27 and TRBJ1-4; no firm D call. With 10 bases removed from V and 0 bases from J, the gap between germline ends came to 18 bases. This CDR3 contains 16 residues. Germline lookup yields CDR1 MNHEY and CDR2 SMNVEV (reference sequence). The CDR3 reads CANSSKVRTTNEKLFF. The CDR3 DNA reads TGTGCCAACTCCTCAAAAGTGCGGACAACTAATGAAAAACTGTTTTTT.

The CDR3 spells CASFGAVEAFF. The CDR3 nucleotides read TGTGCCTCCTTTGGCGCGGTTGAAGCTTTCTTT. The chain combines TRBV30 with TRBJ1-1; D gene unclear. V lost 7 bases, J lost 7 bases, and 13 bases lay in between. CDR3 length equals 11 residues. The germline CDR1 and CDR2 sequences are GTSNPN and SVGIG (reference sequence).

CDR3 sequence reads: CASSPAAVNTEAFF. The CDR3, as DNA: TGTGCCAGCAGCCCTGCGGCGGTGAACACTGAAGCTTTCTTT. The genes are TRBV5-4 and TRBJ1-1; D not resolved. CDR1 and CDR2 from the germline V gene are SGHNT and YYREEE (reference sequence). This CDR3 has 14 amino acids. V was pared by 4 bases and J by 0 bases, with 10 bases between.

This clone turned up a few times. The V and J genes are TRBV5-1 and TRBJ1-5; a weak D match, TRBD1 (5 bases). The CDR3 has 17 amino acids. The ends were cut back, 0 bases at V and 9 bases at J, with 22 bases in the middle. Germline V lookup: CDR1 SGHRS, CDR2 YFSETQ. CDR3 amino acids: CASSLGVTGPSNRPQHF. The DNA for the CDR3 is TGCGCCAGCAGCTTGGGGGTTACGGGACCGAGCAACCGGCCCCAGCATTTT.